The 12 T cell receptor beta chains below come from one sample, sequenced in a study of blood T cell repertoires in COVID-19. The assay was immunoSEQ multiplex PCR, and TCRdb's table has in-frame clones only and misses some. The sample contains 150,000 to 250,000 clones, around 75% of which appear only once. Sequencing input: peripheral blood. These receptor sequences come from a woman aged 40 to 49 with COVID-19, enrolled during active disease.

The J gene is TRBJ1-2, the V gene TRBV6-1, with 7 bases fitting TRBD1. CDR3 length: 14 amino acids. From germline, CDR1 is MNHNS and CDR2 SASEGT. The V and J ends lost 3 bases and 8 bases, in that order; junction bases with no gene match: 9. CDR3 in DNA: TGTGCCAGCAGTGACGGTACAGGGGCTTGGGGCTACACCTTC. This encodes CASSDGTGAWGYTF.

The CDR3 bases are TGTGCCAGCAGCTTGCTCGGGACAGGGATCGGTGGCTACACCTTC. This gives the protein CASSLLGTGIGGYTF. This chain joins TRBV5-6 and TRBJ1-2; 9 bases align to TRBD1. Germline V lookup: CDR1 SGHDT, CDR2 YYEEEE. The V and J ends lost 1 base and 7 bases, in that order; junction bases with no gene match: 8. There are 15 residues in the CDR3.

CDR3 DNA: TGCGCCAGCAGCACCCGACCGACAGGGGATAATTCACCCCTCCACTTT. Translation gives CASSTRPTGDNSPLHF. This rearrangement joins TRBV5-1 to TRBJ1-6, with 8 bases identical to TRBD1. Germline V gene lookup returns CDR1 SGHRS and CDR2 YFSETQ. Germline trimming cut 4 bases from V and 5 bases from J; bases unmatched to any gene: 8. CDR3 length: 16 amino acids.

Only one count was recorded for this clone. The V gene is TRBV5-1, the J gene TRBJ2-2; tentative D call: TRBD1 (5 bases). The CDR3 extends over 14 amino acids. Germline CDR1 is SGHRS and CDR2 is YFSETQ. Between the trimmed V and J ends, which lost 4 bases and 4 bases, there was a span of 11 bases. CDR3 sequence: CASSIQGSTGELFF. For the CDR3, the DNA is TGCGCCAGCAGCATTCAGGGTAGCACCGGGGAGCTGTTTTTT.

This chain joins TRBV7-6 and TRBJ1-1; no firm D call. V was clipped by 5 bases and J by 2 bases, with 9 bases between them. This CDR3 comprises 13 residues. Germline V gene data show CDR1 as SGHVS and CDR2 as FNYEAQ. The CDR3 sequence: CASSPDYNTEAFF. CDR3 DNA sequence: TGTGCCAGCAGCCCGGACTATAACACTGAAGCTTTCTTT.

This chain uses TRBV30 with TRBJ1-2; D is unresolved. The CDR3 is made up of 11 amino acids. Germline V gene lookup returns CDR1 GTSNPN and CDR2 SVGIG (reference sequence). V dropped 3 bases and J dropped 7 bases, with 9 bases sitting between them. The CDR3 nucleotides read TGTGCCTGGAGACTAGGTGGTGGCTACACCTTC. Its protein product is CAWRLGGGYTF. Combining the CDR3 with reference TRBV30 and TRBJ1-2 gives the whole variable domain SQTIHQWPATLVQPVGSPLSLECTVEGTSNPNLYWYRQAAGRGLQLLFYSVGIGQISSEVPQNLSASRPQDRQFILSSKKLLLSDSGFYLCAWRLGGGYTFGSGTRLTVV.

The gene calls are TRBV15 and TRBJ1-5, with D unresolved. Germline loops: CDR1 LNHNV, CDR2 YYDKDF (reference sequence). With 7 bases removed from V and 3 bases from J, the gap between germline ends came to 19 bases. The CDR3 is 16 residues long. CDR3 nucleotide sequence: TGTGCCACCAAAGGGAGAACAGCCGATTCCAATCAGCCCCAGCATTTT. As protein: CATKGRTADSNQPQHF.

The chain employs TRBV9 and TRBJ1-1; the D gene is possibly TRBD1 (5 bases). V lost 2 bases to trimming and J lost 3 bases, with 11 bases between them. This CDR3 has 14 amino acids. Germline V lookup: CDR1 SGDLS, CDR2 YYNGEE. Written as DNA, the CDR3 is TGTGCCAGCAGCGTTTGGGGGGATCACACTGAAGCTTTCTTT. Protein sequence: CASSVWGDHTEAFF. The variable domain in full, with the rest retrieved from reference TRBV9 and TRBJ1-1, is DSGVTQTPKHLITATGQRVTLRCSPRSGDLSVYWYQQSLDQGLQFLIQYYNGEERAKGNILERFSAQQFPDLHSELNLSSLELGDSALYFCASSVWGDHTEAFFGQGTRLTVV.

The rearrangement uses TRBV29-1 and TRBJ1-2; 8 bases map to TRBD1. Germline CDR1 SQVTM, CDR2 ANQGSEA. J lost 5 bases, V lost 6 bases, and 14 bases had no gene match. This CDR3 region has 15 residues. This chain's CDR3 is CSVPRGQDNIYGYTF. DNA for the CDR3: TGCAGCGTACCCCGGGGACAGGATAACATATATGGCTACACCTTC.

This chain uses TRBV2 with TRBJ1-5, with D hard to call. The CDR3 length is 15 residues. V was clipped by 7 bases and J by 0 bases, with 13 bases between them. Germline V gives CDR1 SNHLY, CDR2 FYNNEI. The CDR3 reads CASIVSPNSNQPQHF. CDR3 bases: TGTGCCAGCATCGTGAGTCCGAATAGCAATCAGCCCCAGCATTTT.

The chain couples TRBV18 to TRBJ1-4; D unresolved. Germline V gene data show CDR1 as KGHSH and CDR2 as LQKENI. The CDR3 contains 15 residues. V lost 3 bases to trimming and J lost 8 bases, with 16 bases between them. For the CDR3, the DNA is TGTGCCAGCTCACCGATCGGGTACTCCGGGGAAAAACTGTTTTTT. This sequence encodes CASSPIGYSGEKLFF.

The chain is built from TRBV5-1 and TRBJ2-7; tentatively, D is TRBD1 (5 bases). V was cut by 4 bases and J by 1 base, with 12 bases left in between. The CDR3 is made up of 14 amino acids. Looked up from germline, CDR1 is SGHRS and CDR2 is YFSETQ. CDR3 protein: CASSRPTASYEQYF. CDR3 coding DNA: TGCGCCAGCAGCCGACCGACAGCTTCCTACGAGCAGTACTTC.